The entry that follows covers one TCR beta chain sequence. CDR1 and CDR2 from the germline V gene are ENHRY and SYGVKD. J was trimmed by 1 base and V by 10 bases; bases with no gene match: 6. There are 13 residues in the CDR3. The data were obtained in a study of blood T cell repertoires in COVID-19. Looking at the study overall: Material from acute and convalescent COVID-19 was sourced from the United States, Italy and Spain.

Methods used by the authors: Estimation of nucleated cell counts was performed using reference gene primer amplification. The assay was immunoSEQ multiplex PCR, and TCRdb's table has in-frame clones only and misses some. The V and J calls and clone size are taken from that table; D and trimming were inferred from the DNA. The profile shows roughly 260,000 clones, 75% to 95% of them singletons. The sample was peripheral blood. The V gene is TRBV10-3, the J gene TRBJ2-5; 7 bases map to TRBD1. This receptor was obtained from a person in their late teens or twenties with COVID-19, enrolled during active disease. The CDR3 region is CASRDSSQETQYF. For the CDR3, the DNA is TGTGCCAGCCGGGACAGCAGCCAAGAGACCCAGTACTTC.